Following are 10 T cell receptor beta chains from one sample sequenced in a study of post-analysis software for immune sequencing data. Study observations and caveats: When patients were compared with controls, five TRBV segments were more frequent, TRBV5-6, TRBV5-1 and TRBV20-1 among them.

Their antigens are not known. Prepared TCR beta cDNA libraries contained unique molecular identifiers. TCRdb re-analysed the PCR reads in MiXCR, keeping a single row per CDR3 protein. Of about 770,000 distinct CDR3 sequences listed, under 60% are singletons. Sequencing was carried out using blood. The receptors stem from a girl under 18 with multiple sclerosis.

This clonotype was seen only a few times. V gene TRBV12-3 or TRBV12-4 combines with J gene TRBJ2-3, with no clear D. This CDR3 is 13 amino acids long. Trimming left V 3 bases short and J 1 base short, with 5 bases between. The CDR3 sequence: CASSFPGTDTQYF. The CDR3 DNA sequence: TGTGCCAGCAGTTTCCCCGGCACAGATACGCAGTATTTT.

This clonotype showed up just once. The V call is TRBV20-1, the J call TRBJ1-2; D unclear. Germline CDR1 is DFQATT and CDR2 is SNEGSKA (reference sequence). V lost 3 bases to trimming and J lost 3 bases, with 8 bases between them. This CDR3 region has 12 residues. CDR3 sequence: CSASVNDYGYTF. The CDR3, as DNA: TGCAGTGCTAGCGTTAATGACTATGGCTACACCTTC.

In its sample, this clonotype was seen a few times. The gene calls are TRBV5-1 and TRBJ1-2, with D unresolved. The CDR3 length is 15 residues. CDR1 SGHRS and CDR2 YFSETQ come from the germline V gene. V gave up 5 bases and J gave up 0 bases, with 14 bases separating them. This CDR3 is CASSAGLGTNYGYTF. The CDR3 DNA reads TGCGCCAGCAGTGCAGGACTGGGGACTAACTATGGCTACACCTTC.

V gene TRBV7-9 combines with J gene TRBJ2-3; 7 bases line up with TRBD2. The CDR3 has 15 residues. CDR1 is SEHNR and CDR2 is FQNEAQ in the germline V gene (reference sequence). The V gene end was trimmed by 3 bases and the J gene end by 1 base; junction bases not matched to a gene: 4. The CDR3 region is CASSLGRARTDTQYF. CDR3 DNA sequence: TGTGCCAGCAGCTTGGGGAGGGCGCGCACAGATACGCAGTATTTT.

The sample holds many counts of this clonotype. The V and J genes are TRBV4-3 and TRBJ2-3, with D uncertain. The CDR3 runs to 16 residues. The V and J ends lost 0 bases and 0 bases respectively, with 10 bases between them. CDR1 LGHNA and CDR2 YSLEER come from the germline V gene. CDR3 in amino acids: CASSQEPTVSTDTQYF. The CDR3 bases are TGCGCCAGCAGCCAAGAACCCACAGTCAGCACAGATACGCAGTATTTT.

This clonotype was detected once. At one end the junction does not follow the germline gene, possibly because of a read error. The CDR3, as DNA: TGTGCCGGCAGTTACGAGGGACCCGAGCAGTACTTC. Protein: CAGSYEGPEQYF. The chain recombines TRBV6-8 with TRBJ2-4; perhaps D is TRBD1 or TRBD2 (5 bases each). Gene TRBJ2-7 matches the end of the DNA better, so the J call may be wrong. The length of the CDR3 is 12 residues. Germline CDR1 reads MNHGY; CDR2 reads SAAAGT.

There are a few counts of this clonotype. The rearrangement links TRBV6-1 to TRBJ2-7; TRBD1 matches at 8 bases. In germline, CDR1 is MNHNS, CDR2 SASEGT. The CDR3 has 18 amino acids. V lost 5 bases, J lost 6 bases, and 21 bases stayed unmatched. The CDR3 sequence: CASSPRGLDRVLGGEQYF. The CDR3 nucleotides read TGTGCCAGCAGTCCCCGTGGATTGGACAGGGTCCTTGGGGGCGAGCAGTACTTC.

CDR3 in amino acids: CSVGRDREAEQYF. Written as DNA, the CDR3 is TGCAGCGTTGGCCGGGACAGGGAAGCCGAGCAGTACTTC. The chain employs TRBV29-1 and TRBJ2-7; 9 bases line up with TRBD1. J lost 6 bases, V lost 4 bases, and 7 bases had no gene match. Germline values: CDR1 SQVTM, CDR2 ANQGSEA. The CDR3 consists of 13 residues.

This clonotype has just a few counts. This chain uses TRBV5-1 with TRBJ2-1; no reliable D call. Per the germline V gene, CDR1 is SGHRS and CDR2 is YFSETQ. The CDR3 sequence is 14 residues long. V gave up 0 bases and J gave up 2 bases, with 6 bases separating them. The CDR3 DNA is TGCGCCAGCAGCTTGGTTGGGGCCTACAATGAGCAGTTCTTC. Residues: CASSLVGAYNEQFF.

Written as DNA, the CDR3 is TGCGCCAGCAGCCAAGGACGGGAAAACTATGGCTACACCTTC. Protein product: CASSQGRENYGYTF. This chain uses TRBV4-3 with TRBJ1-2, with unresolved D. The CDR3 runs to 14 residues. V dropped 1 base and J dropped 2 bases, with 8 bases sitting between them. From germline, CDR1 is LGHNA and CDR2 YSLEER.